The rows below give T cell receptor beta chains drawn from one sample of a study of blood T cell repertoires in COVID-19. Using immunoSEQ multiplex PCR, the repertoire was profiled, and TCRdb retains in-frame clones only, with some absent. The repertoire holds 250,000 to 300,000 clones, around 80% seen once, with 5.7% in the top ten. Input material: peripheral blood. The source of these receptors is a man older than 75 with acute or convalescent COVID-19. CDR3s include the opening cysteine and the closing phenylalanine or tryptophan. The D gene is left open where the match is weak. The size entry is marked missing in some rows and otherwise reads once, few, many or a size class.

d_call	v_call	clone_size	j_call	cdr3_nt	cdr3_aa
NA	TRBV10-3	NA	TRBJ2-2	TGTGCCATCAGTGAGGGACAGAACACCGGGGAGCTGTTTTTT	CAISEGQNTGELFF
TRBD1	TRBV5-5	NA	TRBJ2-2	TGTGCCAGCAGCTTGGAAGGGGGCCGGGAGCTGTTTTTT	CASSLEGGRELFF
NA	TRBV5-1	NA	TRBJ2-3	TGCGCCAGCAGCTTGGGGTCGTTACAAGCAGATACGCAGTATTTT	CASSLGSLQADTQYF
NA	TRBV18	once	TRBJ1-6	TGTGCCAGCTCACCATCCGGTGGTAATTCACCCCTCCACTTT	CASSPSGGNSPLHF
NA	TRBV19	NA	TRBJ2-1	TGTGCCAGTACCCAAGGGTCTAGCCCCGCGTACAATGAGCAGTTCTTC	CASTQGSSPAYNEQFF
TRBD2	TRBV9	few	TRBJ2-7	TGTGCCAGCAGCGTAGGGACTAGCGGGGGGGAACTTAAGCAGTACTTC	CASSVGTSGGELKQYF
TRBD2	TRBV5-4	few	TRBJ2-1	TGTGCCAGCAGCTCAGTCGGACTAGCGAGTTTCAATGAGCAGTTCTTC	CASSSVGLASFNEQFF
NA	TRBV9	NA	TRBJ2-1	TGTGCCAGCAGCGTAGCCAGGGAGCAGTTCTTC	CASSVAREQFF
TRBD1	TRBV11-2	NA	TRBJ1-2	TGTGCCAGCAGCTTAGGGGAGGCAGGGGGCGGCTACACCTTC	CASSLGEAGGGYTF
NA	TRBV5-1	NA	TRBJ2-7	TGCGCCAGCAGCTTGAGGCAGGCGAGCTCCTACGAGCAGTACTTC	CASSLRQASSYEQYF
NA	TRBV6-2/TRBV6-3	NA	TRBJ2-1	TGTGCCAGCAGTTGGCTGACTAGTGGGAATGAGCAGTTCTTC	CASSWLTSGNEQFF
TRBD2	TRBV28	NA	TRBJ2-7	TGTGCCAGCAAAAAGGGAGGGTACGAGCAGTACTTC	CASKKGGYEQYF
TRBD1	TRBV7-8	once	TRBJ1-2	TGTGCCAGCAGCTCAGGGACAGGGGGCGTCTATGGCTACACCTTC	CASSSGTGGVYGYTF
TRBD2	TRBV2	NA	TRBJ2-2	TGTGCCAGCAGTGAGAGCGGGAGGAACACCGGGGAGCTGTTTTTT	CASSESGRNTGELFF
NA	TRBV14	NA	TRBJ1-1	TGTGCCAGCAGCCAAGTACTCGGGACAAACACTGAAGCTTTCTTT	CASSQVLGTNTEAFF
TRBD1	TRBV24-1	NA	TRBJ2-1	TGTGCCACCAGTGATTTGCCCCAGGGGGCAATGGGCAATGAGCAGTTCTTC	CATSDLPQGAMGNEQFF
NA	TRBV10-2	once	TRBJ2-1	TGCGCCAGCGGTTTGGGACTGGAAAACAATGAGCAGTTCTTC	CASGLGLENNEQFF
NA	TRBV5-6	NA	TRBJ1-1	TGTGCCAGCAGCTTCGGTCTAGCGAACACTGAAGCTTTCTTT	CASSFGLANTEAFF